A single sample is the source of the 13 T cell receptor beta chains below, sequenced in a study of control samples from healthy donors and cancer patients. Method: immunoSEQ multiplex PCR; TCRdb's copy keeps in-frame clones and lacks some. This table holds around 100,000 clones, approximately 90% found once. Source material: PBMCs. The receptor source for this set is a man between 60 and 75 years old with lung cancer.

The chain employs TRBV10-1 and TRBJ1-2; 7 nucleotides agree with TRBD1. Trimming took 3 bases from V and 5 from J; bases not matched to a gene: 6. CDR3 length: 14 amino acids. Germline V CDR1 and CDR2: WNHNN, SYGVQD (reference sequence). DNA for the CDR3: TGCGCCAGCAGTGACGGACAGGCCTCTTATGGCTACACCTTC. Translated: CASSDGQASYGYTF.

This clone was seen a few times. J is TRBJ2-5 and V is TRBV19; no reliable D call. Germline CDR1 reads LNHDA; CDR2 reads SQIVND (reference sequence). CDR3 length: 12 residues. V lost 8 bases, J lost 5 bases, and 12 bases lay in between. Here the CDR3 DNA reads TGTGCCAGTTCCCCTACGAGGGAGACCCAGTACTTC. It yields the protein CASSPTRETQYF.

CDR3 in amino acids: CASSLAGQDYEQYV. The DNA of the CDR3 is TGCGCCAGCAGCTTGGCGGGACAGGACTACGAGCAGTACGTC. The chain joins TRBV5-1 to TRBJ2-7, with 8 positions matching TRBD1. Per the germline V gene, CDR1 is SGHRS and CDR2 is YFSETQ. The J segment lost 3 bases and the V segment lost 0 bases, leaving 2 bases of the junction unmatched. The length of the CDR3 is 14 residues.

The J gene is TRBJ2-5, the V gene TRBV5-1; D not resolved. This CDR3 contains 14 residues. The germline V and J ends were trimmed by 1 base and 5 bases, with 12 bases remaining between them. CDR1 and CDR2 (germline): SGHRS, YFSETQ. The CDR3 bases are TGCGCCAGCAGCTTGTTAGGGTCGGGCGAGACCCAGTACTTC. As protein: CASSLLGSGETQYF.

The chain carries TRBV5-6 and TRBJ1-5; the D gene is possibly TRBD1 (6 bases). The V and J ends lost 3 bases and 6 bases respectively, with 16 bases between them. This CDR3 is built from 15 residues. Per germline, CDR1 SGHDT and CDR2 YYEEEE. The CDR3 nucleotides are TGTGCCAGCAGCTGGGGGGGGGCTCCTAGTCAGCCCCAGCATTTT. Its protein product is CASSWGGAPSQPQHF.

This clone appeared once. This rearrangement joins TRBV7-3 to TRBJ1-2; D not resolved. The CDR3 extends over 12 amino acids. Germline V gives CDR1 SGHTA, CDR2 FQGTGA. Deletions cut 0 bases from V and 6 bases from J, with 5 bases between. The CDR3 sequence: CASSLTGNGYTF. In DNA form, the CDR3 reads TGTGCCAGCAGCTTAACGGGGAATGGCTACACCTTC.

The gene calls are TRBV5-5 and TRBJ2-6, with D perhaps matching TRBD1 (5 bases). Germline V lookup: CDR1 SGHKS, CDR2 YYEKEE (reference sequence). The CDR3 length is 18 residues. The ends were cut back, 0 bases at V and 0 bases at J, with 13 bases in the middle. This CDR3 is CASSLGAGKISGANVLTF. The CDR3 DNA sequence: TGTGCCAGCAGCTTGGGGGCAGGGAAGATCTCTGGGGCCAACGTCCTGACTTTC. Drawing the rest from reference TRBV5-5 and TRBJ2-6, the complete variable domain is DAGVTQSPTHLIKTRGQQVTLRCSPISGHKSVSWYQQVLGQGPQFIFQYYEKEERGRGNFPDRFSARQFPNYSSELNVNALLLGDSALYLCASSLGAGKISGANVLTFGAGSRLTVL.

The CDR3 here is CASSLGGGDQPQHF. Here the CDR3 DNA reads TGTGCCAGCAGCCTAGGAGGGGGGGATCAGCCCCAGCATTTT. The V gene is TRBV7-2, the J gene TRBJ1-5, with a tentative D call TRBD1 (6 bases). Germline V lookup: CDR1 SGHTA, CDR2 FQGNSA. V gave up 5 bases and J gave up 5 bases, with 13 bases separating them. The CDR3 loop spans 14 amino acids. Full variable domain (remainder filled in from reference TRBV7-2 and TRBJ1-5): GAGVSQSPSNKVTEKGKDVELRCDPISGHTALYWYRQSLGQGLEFLIYFQGNSAPDKSGLPSDRFSAERTGGSVSTLTIQRTQQEDSAVYLCASSLGGGDQPQHFGDGTRLSIL.

This clone was found a few times. For the CDR3, the DNA is TGTGCCAGCTCACCACAGAGGGGGGCCCGGAACACCGGGGAGCTGTTTTTT. This gives the protein CASSPQRGARNTGELFF. The chain recombines TRBV18 with TRBJ2-2; D possibly uses TRBD1 or TRBD2 (6 bases each). CDR1 is KGHSH, CDR2 LQKENI, per germline. The CDR3 is made up of 17 amino acids. V gave up 1 base and J gave up 1 base, with 13 bases separating them.

This clone turned up a few times. J is TRBJ2-3 and V is TRBV5-1; TRBD2 agrees at 7 bases. CDR1 and CDR2 (germline): SGHRS, YFSETQ. There are 17 residues in the CDR3. V shed 1 base, J shed 0 bases, and the junction held 8 bases outside the gene matches. CDR3: CASSLFPSGASTDTQYF. The DNA for the CDR3 is TGCGCCAGCAGCTTGTTCCCAAGCGGGGCTAGCACAGATACGCAGTATTTT.

The chain couples TRBV24-1 to TRBJ1-2, with 7 positions matching TRBD1. V lost 9 bases, J lost 3 bases, and 9 bases stayed unmatched. The V gene's germline CDR1 is KGHDR and CDR2 SFDVKD. The CDR3 has 14 residues. The CDR3 reads CATSPPGTDYGYTF. The DNA of the CDR3 is TGTGCCACCTCCCCTCCCGGGACAGACTATGGCTACACCTTC.

The CDR3 here is CASSLENYEQYF. The CDR3 DNA sequence: TGCGCCAGCAGCTTGGAAAACTACGAGCAGTACTTC. V is TRBV5-1 and J is TRBJ2-7; no reliable D call. Trimming pared 0 bases from V and 3 bases from J, leaving 4 bases between. This CDR3 region has 12 residues. Germline values: CDR1 SGHRS, CDR2 YFSETQ. Based on the CDR3 plus reference TRBV5-1 and TRBJ2-7, the full variable domain is KAGVTQTPRYLIKTRGQQVTLSCSPISGHRSVSWYQQTPGQGLQFLFEYFSETQRNKGNFPGRFSGRQFSNSRSEMNVSTLELGDSALYLCASSLENYEQYFGPGTRLTVT.

V is TRBV6-5 and J is TRBJ2-7, with D hard to call. Germline assignment: CDR1 MNHEY and CDR2 SVGAGI. Trimming left V 5 bases short and J 2 bases short, with 13 bases between. CDR3 length: 14 amino acids. CDR3 sequence reads: CASSQRYGAYEQYF. The CDR3 DNA sequence: TGTGCCAGCAGTCAAAGATACGGTGCCTACGAGCAGTACTTC.